This TCR beta chain is drawn from a study of blood T cell repertoires in COVID-19. Study context: T cells, B-cell-depleted T cells, or PBMCs provided the cDNA or gDNA that served as material.

Original handling: Cell counts per sample came from amplifying reference gene primers. Generated by immunoSEQ multiplex PCR, the TCRdb table keeps only in-frame clones and is missing some. V and J calls and clone size come straight from that table; D and trimming were deduced from the DNA. The top ten clones hold 1.8% of a sample with roughly 520,000 clones, approximately 88% of them seen once. Individuals drawn from 20 to 25 US areas were roughly 18 to 89 years old. Recovery among Cohort 3 donors was established by two negative PCRs, clearance, or symptom resolution. Germline V CDR1 and CDR2: SGHVS, FQNEAQ. The CDR3 is 14 residues long. With 5 bases removed from V and 2 bases from J, the gap between germline ends came to 12 bases.

The chain links TRBV7-8 to TRBJ1-1; D is undetermined. The sequence was obtained from a woman in her thirties or forties who had recovered from COVID-19. The sequencing input was PBMCs or T cells enriched from blood (not recorded which). The CDR3 nucleotides are TGTGCCAGCAGCCGAGACATATTAAACACTGAAGCTTTCTTT. This translates into CASSRDILNTEAFF.